This entry lists 21 T cell receptor beta chains sequenced from one sample in a study of tumor and adjacent non-tumor tissue in lung cancer. Three rounds of nested PCR, following a modified ARM-PCR protocol, produced the TCRbeta library. One entry per CDR3 protein, called by TCRdb with MiXCR from the multiplex PCR reads. Among more than 95,000 distinct CDR3 sequences listed, over 65% were seen once. RNA was extracted from bulk tissue without any cell sorting. Sequencing used lung tumor tissue. The receptors shown here come from a young man with non-small cell lung cancer.

This sequence joins TRBV11-2 and TRBJ1-1; D gene unclear. In germline, CDR1 is SGHAT, CDR2 FQNNGV. CDR3 length: 15 amino acids. The V end was cut by 2 bases, the J end by 3 bases, with 13 bases between. The CDR3 bases are TGTGCCAGCAGCTTACAGGAGGATGGGTACACTGAAGCTTTCTTT. It translates to CASSLQEDGYTEAFF.

A remark on this clonotype: This may stem from a read error, because a much larger clone lies one nucleotide away. The chain is built from TRBV20-1 and TRBJ2-1; perhaps D is TRBD1 or TRBD2 (5 bases each). The CDR3 totals 15 residues. V dropped 0 bases and J dropped 2 bases, with 11 bases sitting between them. Germline-derived CDR1 and CDR2 are DFQATT and SNEGSKA (reference sequence). CDR3 region: CSARDARDAYNEQFF. Written as DNA, the CDR3 is TGCAGTGCTAGAGATGCCCGGGACGCCTACAATGAGCAGTTCTTC.

This clonotype was recorded at least ten times. V usage is TRBV6-5 and J usage is TRBJ1-2; 8 positions match TRBD1. With 6 bases clipped from V and 5 bases from J, the junction kept 17 bases outside the gene matches. Germline CDR1 is MNHEY and CDR2 is SVGAGI. The CDR3 totals 17 residues. CDR3 nucleotide sequence: TGTGCCAGCAGCCGACGGACAGGGTACTCCCCAAGTTATGGCTACACCTTC. It codes for CASSRRTGYSPSYGYTF.

This clonotype was seen more than once but under ten times. An end of the junction differs from the germline gene, which may be a read error. J is TRBJ2-1 and V is TRBV6-2 or TRBV6-3; 13 bases agree with TRBD2. CDR1 and CDR2 (germline): MNHEY, SVGEGT. This CDR3 contains 20 residues. CDR3 sequence: CASGSSGALAGGGSDNEQFF. The CDR3 DNA follows: TGTGCCAGCGGATCCTCGGGGGCACTAGCGGGAGGGGGCTCCGACAATGAGCAGTTCTTC.

This clonotype was detected ten times or more. The chain couples TRBV28 to TRBJ1-2; D is unclear. This CDR3 is built from 14 residues. V gave up 1 base and J gave up 3 bases, with 9 bases separating them. Germline V gene lookup returns CDR1 MDHEN and CDR2 SYDVKM. The DNA of the CDR3 is TGTGCCAGCAGTTTATTAGGCGCTGACTATGGCTACACCTTC. It specifies CASSLLGADYGYTF.

Regarding this clonotype: Compared with germline, one end of the junction differs, possibly owing to a read error. V gene TRBV20-1 combines with J gene TRBJ1-2; 7 positions match TRBD1. CDR1 and CDR2 from the germline V gene are DFQATT and SNEGSKA (reference sequence). The CDR3 covers 14 residues. CDR3 region: CSAGGGQNYYGHTF. The DNA of the CDR3 is TGCAGTGCTGGCGGGGGACAGAACTACTATGGCCACACCTTC.

For this clonotype: Being one base from a much bigger clone, this may be a read error. The genes are TRBV20-1 and TRBJ2-3; 11 bases match TRBD2. Germline CDR1 and CDR2: DFQATT and SNEGSKA (reference sequence). The CDR3 totals 14 residues. DNA for the CDR3: TGCAGTGCTGATAGCGGGGGGGGCCCAGAAACGCAGTATTTT. Protein product: CSADSGGGPETQYF.

In its sample, this clonotype was seen many times. The chain recombines TRBV20-1 with TRBJ1-1; D not resolved. The CDR3 has 11 residues. Trimming took off 7 bases at V and 2 bases at J, with 8 bases between the two ends. Germline values: CDR1 DFQATT, CDR2 SNEGSKA (reference sequence). Written as DNA, the CDR3 is TGCAGTGTCATCCCCAACACTGAAGCTTTCTTT. Translated: CSVIPNTEAFF.

The chain is built from TRBV12-3 or TRBV12-4 and TRBJ1-6; 8 bases fit TRBD1. Trimming removed 8 bases from V and 9 bases from J; junction bases left unmatched: 9. The CDR3 sequence is 14 residues long. CDR3 amino acids: CASRPETGASPLHF. CDR3 nucleotides: TGTGCCAGCCGTCCCGAGACAGGGGCTTCACCCCTCCACTTT.

By sample share, this clonotype is medium-sized. The J gene is TRBJ1-1, the V gene TRBV11-2; the D gene is possibly TRBD1 (5 bases). The CDR3 spans 15 residues. Per the germline V gene, CDR1 is SGHAT and CDR2 is FQNNGV. Trimming removed 1 base from V and 0 bases from J, with 9 bases in between. This chain's CDR3 is CASSLVLGVNTEAFF. The CDR3 DNA reads as TGTGCCAGCAGCTTAGTATTGGGGGTGAACACTGAAGCTTTCTTT.

Ten or more counts support this clonotype. This chain uses TRBV4-1 with TRBJ1-1; D is perhaps TRBD1 (5 bases). Germline CDR1 MGHRA, CDR2 YSYEKL. The CDR3 spans 16 residues. Trimming shortened V by 0 bases and J by 0 bases, and 11 bases separated the two germline ends. The CDR3 coding sequence is TGCGCCAGCAGCCAAGAGGGGCAGGGTATGAACACTGAAGCTTTCTTT. Amino acids: CASSQEGQGMNTEAFF.

This clonotype was picked up one time. The gene calls are TRBV5-6 and TRBJ1-3; TRBD1 is a possible D gene (5 bases). The ends were cut back, 0 bases at V and 6 bases at J, with 13 bases in the middle. The CDR3 length is 15 residues. Germline V gene sequence: CDR1 SGHDT, CDR2 YYEEEE. CDR3 residues: CASSLEGAGENTIYF. CDR3 coding DNA: TGTGCCAGCAGCTTGGAAGGGGCAGGTGAAAACACCATATATTTT.

The chain combines TRBV6-1 with TRBJ2-7, with unresolved D. The germline V and J ends were trimmed by 5 bases and 6 bases, with 11 bases remaining between them. CDR3 length: 12 amino acids. The germline V gene has CDR1 MNHNS and CDR2 SASEGT. CDR3 nucleotides: TGTGCCAGCAGTCGGGTGGTGGGCGAGCAGTACTTC. It specifies CASSRVVGEQYF.

The genes are TRBV6-1 and TRBJ2-7; D gene unclear. The germline V and J ends were trimmed by 2 bases and 10 bases, with 15 bases remaining between them. This CDR3 comprises 13 residues. Germline V gene lookup returns CDR1 MNHNS and CDR2 SASEGT. CDR3 sequence (DNA): TGTGCCAGCAGTGAATGGCACGGCTACGGCCAGTACTTC. Residues: CASSEWHGYGQYF.

Only one count was recorded for this clonotype. This could be a read error, since a much larger clone is one nucleotide away. The chain employs TRBV4-2 and TRBJ1-1; 10 nucleotides match TRBD1. Germline-derived CDR1 and CDR2 are LGHNA and YNFKEQ. The CDR3 contains 14 residues. The CDR3 DNA sequence: TGTGCCAGCGGAGCGGACAGGGGGGACACTGAAACTTTCTTT. It specifies CASGADRGDTETFF.

To note about this clonotype: This CDR3 is missing its conserved last phenylalanine or tryptophan, likely due to a read error. The chain links TRBV6-1 to TRBJ2-7, with D maybe TRBD2 (6 bases). This CDR3 comprises 13 residues. Germline V CDR1 and CDR2: MNHNS, SASEGT. The CDR3 DNA reads TGCGCCACTCTTAACCGGGACTTCCACGAGCAGTACCTC. Its translation is CATLNRDFHEQYL.

This clonotype was seen ten or more times. This chain links TRBV20-1 with TRBJ2-1, with 9 nucleotides matching TRBD2. CDR3 length: 16 amino acids. Germline-derived CDR1 and CDR2 are DFQATT and SNEGSKA (reference sequence). With 5 bases clipped from V and 5 bases from J, the junction kept 13 bases outside the gene matches. CDR3 region: CSARRGAGGGHNEQFF. The CDR3 DNA sequence: TGCAGTGCTCGCCGGGGAGCGGGAGGAGGGCACAATGAGCAGTTCTTC.

This clonotype occurred a few times. The V and J genes are TRBV29-1 and TRBJ2-7, with D tentatively TRBD1 (6 bases). The CDR3 loop spans 14 amino acids. Germline loops: CDR1 SQVTM, CDR2 ANQGSEA. Deletions cut 4 bases from V and 0 bases from J, with 13 bases between. The CDR3 nucleotides are TGCAGCGTTGGGGATCAGGGGATCTCCTACGAGCAGTACTTC. Encoded protein: CSVGDQGISYEQYF.

Details on this clonotype: Germline and junction disagree at one end, which may indicate a read error. This sequence joins TRBV4-3 and TRBJ1-2, with 8 bases identical to TRBD1. The length of the CDR3 is 17 residues. Germline-derived CDR1 and CDR2 are LGHNA and YSLEER. The CDR3 DNA follows: TGCGTCAGCAGCCAGTACGGGGCAGGGGGCGGTGGCTATGGCTACACCTTC. Its translation: CVSSQYGAGGGGYGYTF.

This chain uses TRBV6-2 or TRBV6-3 with TRBJ2-2, with TRBD2 matching over 11 bases. The CDR3 length is 14 residues. Germline V gives CDR1 MNHEY, CDR2 SVGEGT. Trimming took 5 bases from V and 5 from J; bases not matched to a gene: 1. The DNA of the CDR3 is TGTGCCAGCAGTGCTAGCGGGGGGACCGGGGAGCTGTTTTTT. It codes for CASSASGGTGELFF.

About this clonotype: A much larger clonotype is one base distant, so this may be a read error. The genes are TRBV6-2 or TRBV6-3 and TRBJ2-7; 9 positions match TRBD1. Germline CDR1 MNHEY, CDR2 SVGEGT. This CDR3 is built from 17 residues. The CDR3 reads CANSPHTGGANRYEQYF. DNA for the CDR3: TGTGCCAACAGTCCACATACAGGGGGCGCGAATCGATACGAGCAGTACTTC.